This T cell receptor (beta chain) derives from a study of T-cell reconstitution after alpha-beta-depleted transplantation in children. Study-level points and caveats: Recipient T cells and thymic progenitors that survived gave rise to the high TCRbeta diversity observed at day 60 in some patients.

Construction of the TCRbeta library involved unique molecular identifiers. In TCRdb, the PCR reads were re-called with MiXCR into one record per CDR3 protein. The profile covers 500,000 to 750,000 distinct CDR3 sequences, with 13% appearing a single time and 2.2% taken by the ten largest. The CDR3 length is 12 residues. The germline V gene has CDR1 SQVTM and CDR2 ANQGSEA. Trimming left V 3 bases short and J 0 bases short, with 4 bases between. The table lists this clonotype with a few counts. Antigen unknown. This sequence was found in a male patient under 18 who had a stem cell transplant for acute myeloid leukemia, so the T cells may come from the graft donor. The sample was PBMCs, mostly from graft donor cells, taken 360 days after TCRalphabeta/CD19-depleted stem cell transplant. The chain employs TRBV29-1 and TRBJ2-3; D unclear. CDR3 sequence reads: CSVDASTDTQYF. DNA for the CDR3: TGCAGCGTTGATGCGAGCACAGATACGCAGTATTTT.